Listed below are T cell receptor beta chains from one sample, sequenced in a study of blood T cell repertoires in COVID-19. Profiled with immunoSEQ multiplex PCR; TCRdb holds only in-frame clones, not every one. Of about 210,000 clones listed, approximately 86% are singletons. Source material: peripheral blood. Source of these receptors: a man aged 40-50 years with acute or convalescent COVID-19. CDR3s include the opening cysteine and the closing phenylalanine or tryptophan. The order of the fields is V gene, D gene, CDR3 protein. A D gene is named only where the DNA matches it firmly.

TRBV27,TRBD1,CASSDTGTGFNSPLHF
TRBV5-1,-,CASSLFPGWSYGYTF
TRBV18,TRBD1,CASSSSGTDYQPQHF
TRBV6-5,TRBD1,CASSPGTGGNYGYTF
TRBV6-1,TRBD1,CASSDTGVYNSPLHF
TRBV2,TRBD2,CATHRAGGPIEQYF
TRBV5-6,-,CASSRGTTNEKLFF
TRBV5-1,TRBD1,CASSSGTGIYADTQYF
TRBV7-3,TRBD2,CASSPTRSGGGGTGELFF
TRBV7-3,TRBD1,CASSSDRGTYNEQFF
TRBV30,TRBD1,CAWGGEQGAYQPQHF
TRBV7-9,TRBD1,CASSLLGTGSEKLFF
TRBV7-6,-,CASSLDPEEVTGYTF
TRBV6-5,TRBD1,CASRGTDSPLHF
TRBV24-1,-,CATSGSPNTGELFF
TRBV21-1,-,CASSNQTDYEQYF
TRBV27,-,CASSFSRSSYEQYF
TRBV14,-,CASSPTYGTYNEQFF
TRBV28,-,CASSAATSNEQFF
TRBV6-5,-,CASSSAENTEAFF
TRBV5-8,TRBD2,CASSFSGGAMDTQYF
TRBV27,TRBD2,CASSLYSGSGYNEQFF
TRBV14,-,CASSQLGTLYSTDTQYF
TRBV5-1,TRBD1,CASILDGGTGSPYSNQPQHF
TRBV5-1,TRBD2,CASSLWSGSSYEQYF
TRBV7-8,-,CASSFVSLTGVAYTEAFF
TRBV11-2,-,CASSLGGVGTDTQYF
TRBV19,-,CASSRDFQRRANSPLHF